These T cell receptor beta chains were read from a single sample in a study of blood T cell repertoires in COVID-19. Data came from immunoSEQ multiplex PCR; TCRdb stores just in-frame clones and leaves some out. The table lists under 500,000 clones, over 75% of them singletons. Specimen: PBMCs or T cells enriched from blood (not recorded which). The receptor source for this set is a young man who had recovered from COVID-19. CDR3s include the opening cysteine and the closing phenylalanine or tryptophan. D genes are given only for firm matches. Clone size is given for some rows only: seen once, a few or many times, or a class if the clone is expanded.

size | D | J | V | CDR3 | DNA
NA | NA | TRBJ2-7 | TRBV27 | CASSPGVDVLIYEQYF | TGTGCCAGCAGTCCCGGGGTAGACGTTTTAATCTACGAGCAGTACTTC
NA | NA | TRBJ1-6 | TRBV3-1/TRBV3-2 | CASSQEAGLNSPLHF | TGTGCCAGCAGCCAAGAAGCAGGACTAAATTCACCCCTCCACTTT
NA | NA | TRBJ2-1 | TRBV6-6 | CASSYRWGDANEQFF | TGTGCCAGCAGTTACCGGTGGGGCGATGCGAATGAGCAGTTCTTC
NA | NA | TRBJ1-5 | TRBV2 | CASSEGQGNQPQHF | TGTGCCAGCAGTGAAGGGCAGGGCAATCAGCCCCAGCATTTT
NA | TRBD2 | TRBJ2-7 | TRBV27 | CASSSGTSLFSSYEQYF | TGTGCCAGCAGCTCCGGGACTAGCCTCTTTAGCTCCTACGAGCAGTACTTC
NA | TRBD1 | TRBJ1-6 | TRBV6-5 | CASSIRDRVNSPLHF | TGTGCCAGCAGTATCCGGGACAGGGTTAATTCACCCCTCCACTTT
once | NA | TRBJ2-5 | TRBV2 | CASKSRAGETQYF | TGTGCCAGCAAATCCAGGGCAGGGGAGACCCAGTACTTC
few | NA | TRBJ2-7 | TRBV11-2 | CASSLDRLHEQYF | TGTGCCAGCAGCTTAGACAGGCTTCACGAGCAGTACTTC
NA | NA | TRBJ2-5 | TRBV10-3 | CAISARGDQETQYF | TGTGCCATCAGTGCCCGGGGAGACCAAGAGACCCAGTACTTC
NA | NA | TRBJ2-2 | TRBV28 | CASSPGDSNTGELFF | TGTGCCAGCAGTCCGGGAGATTCGAACACCGGGGAGCTGTTTTTT
NA | NA | TRBJ2-5 | TRBV7-7 | CASSPGVGVGIQETQYF | TGTGCTAGCAGCCCAGGGGTCGGGGTTGGGATCCAAGAGACCCAGTACTTC
NA | NA | TRBJ1-6 | TRBV6-5 | CASSYLGGGGNSPLHF | TGTGCCAGCAGTTACCTGGGGGGAGGTGGCAATTCACCCCTCCACTTT
NA | NA | TRBJ1-2 | TRBV5-6 | CASSSLGRDEGYGYTF | TGTGCCAGCAGCTCCCTTGGGCGGGACGAAGGCTATGGCTACACCTTC
NA | NA | TRBJ2-7 | TRBV28 | CASSLSGVMDNSYEQYF | TGTGCCAGCAGTTTATCCGGAGTTATGGACAACTCCTACGAGCAGTACTTC
NA | NA | TRBJ2-2 | TRBV13 | CASTPSGTGELFF | TGTGCCAGCACCCCGTCGGGCACCGGGGAGCTGTTTTTT
NA | NA | TRBJ1-2 | TRBV4-1 | CASSQTSTVNYGYTF | TGCGCCAGCAGCCAAACCTCGACAGTTAACTATGGCTACACCTTC
NA | TRBD1 | TRBJ1-4 | TRBV7-6 | CASSPTTGGRVVTNEKLFF | TGTGCCAGCAGCCCGACGACAGGGGGTCGAGTAGTAACTAATGAAAAACTGTTTTTT
once | TRBD1 | TRBJ1-6 | TRBV15 | CATSRQGQNSPLHF | TGTGCCACCAGCAGACAGGGACAGAATTCACCCCTCCACTTT
NA | TRBD1 | TRBJ1-5 | TRBV10-3 | CAVGTATDQPQHF | TGTGCCGTGGGGACAGCAACCGATCAGCCCCAGCATTTT
NA | TRBD2 | TRBJ2-7 | TRBV4-2 | CASSQEEREFYEQYF | TGTGCCAGCAGCCAAGAGGAGCGGGAGTTCTACGAGCAGTACTTC
NA | TRBD1 | TRBJ2-5 | TRBV28 | CASSSLGGVETQYF | TGTGCCAGCAGTTCCCTAGGGGGCGTGGAGACCCAGTACTTC
NA | TRBD1 | TRBJ1-1 | TRBV2 | CASSMGGTGGMRNTEAFF | TGTGCCAGCAGCATGGGGGGAACAGGGGGCATGAGGAACACTGAAGCTTTCTTT
NA | TRBD1 | TRBJ2-1 | TRBV5-6 | CASSHKQGASSYNEQFF | TGTGCCAGCAGCCACAAACAGGGGGCGAGCTCCTACAATGAGCAGTTCTTC
NA | TRBD1 | TRBJ2-1 | TRBV5-1 | CASSLTGQGPNEQFF | TGCGCCAGCAGCCTGACAGGGCAGGGCCCCAATGAGCAGTTCTTC
few | NA | TRBJ1-3 | TRBV10-3 | CASAQELSGNTIYF | TGTGCCAGCGCTCAGGAACTCTCTGGAAACACCATATATTTT
NA | TRBD1 | TRBJ2-7 | TRBV5-6 | CASSSRQGLSYEQYF | TGTGCCAGCAGCTCACGACAGGGTCTCTCCTACGAGCAGTACTTC
few | TRBD1 | TRBJ2-5 | TRBV5-1 | CASSLISTGHETQYF | TGCGCCAGCAGCTTGATCTCGACAGGGCACGAGACCCAGTACTTC
few | TRBD2 | TRBJ2-7 | TRBV5-5 | CASSFRLAGNYEQYF | TGTGCCAGCAGCTTCCGACTAGCGGGAAATTACGAGCAGTACTTC
NA | NA | TRBJ2-7 | TRBV27 | CASSYGQRYEQYF | TGTGCCAGCAGTTATGGACAGCGCTACGAGCAGTACTTC
NA | TRBD1 | TRBJ2-7 | TRBV19 | CASRDRGAYEQYF | TGTGCCAGCCGAGACAGGGGCGCGTACGAGCAGTACTTC
NA | NA | TRBJ1-2 | TRBV28 | CASSSGRGYGYTF | TGTGCCAGCAGTTCTGGTCGAGGGTATGGCTACACCTTC
NA | NA | TRBJ1-1 | TRBV3-1/TRBV3-2 | CASIARGGKNTEAFF | TGTGCCAGCATCGCTCGGGGGGGCAAGAACACTGAAGCTTTCTTT
NA | NA | TRBJ2-2 | TRBV9 | CASSAQGSGELFF | TGTGCCAGCAGCGCGCAGGGCAGCGGGGAGCTGTTTTTT